The 9 T cell receptor beta chains below come from one sample, sequenced in a study of vaccination effects on CD4 cells after COVID-19. Peptide-pool stimulation followed by sequencing identified expanded antigen-specific CD4+ clonotypes in the ViraFEST assay. Scientists isolated CD4+ T cells after a roughly 10-day culture period ended. Either the mRNA-1273 or the BNT162b2 vaccine was given to participants as two doses. What these receptors recognize is not known. Assay: immunoSEQ multiplex PCR; the TCRdb copy retains only in-frame clones and omits some. The sample lists 30,000 to 45,000 clones, almost 85% seen once, with 2% in the top ten. The specimen comprised CD4+ T cells from PBMCs cultured with HCoV-NL63 spike peptides, sampled after COVID-19 vaccination. Receptor source: a human donor who received a COVID-19 vaccine. Some clones in this sample may be carry-over from other donors' samples.

The J gene is TRBJ2-2, the V gene TRBV6-6, with D maybe TRBD2 (7 bases). Trimming removed 7 bases from V and 7 bases from J, with 13 bases in between. The germline gives CDR1 MNHNY, CDR2 SVGAGI (reference sequence). The CDR3 sequence is 13 residues long. The CDR3 loop reads CASTTGGRGELFF. CDR3 sequence (DNA): TGTGCCAGCACCACCGGGGGGCGCGGGGAGCTGTTTTTT.

The V gene is TRBV6-2 or TRBV6-3, the J gene TRBJ2-2, with TRBD1 matching 7 bases. CDR1 MNHEY and CDR2 SVGEGT come from the germline V gene. The CDR3 is 16 amino acids. J lost 3 bases, V lost 4 bases, and 8 bases had no gene match. CDR3 region: CASSWTGPSDTGELFF. The CDR3 coding sequence is TGTGCCAGCAGTTGGACAGGACCTTCGGACACCGGGGAGCTGTTTTTT.

The chain links TRBV30 to TRBJ2-3, with TRBD1 matching 7 bases. With 2 bases clipped from V and 3 bases from J, the junction kept 5 bases outside the gene matches. The CDR3 sequence is 14 residues long. In germline, CDR1 is GTSNPN, CDR2 SVGIG (reference sequence). DNA of the CDR3: TGTGCCTGGAGTAGGAACAGGGGAACAGATACGCAGTATTTT. Translated, it gives CAWSRNRGTDTQYF.

The V and J genes are TRBV15 and TRBJ2-3, with D possibly matching TRBD1 (6 bases). The CDR3 contains 15 residues. V lost 3 bases to trimming and J lost 0 bases, with 10 bases between them. The V gene's germline CDR1 is LNHNV and CDR2 YYDKDF (reference sequence). The CDR3 here is CATSRETGSTDTQYF. DNA of the CDR3: TGTGCCACCAGCAGGGAAACAGGGAGCACAGATACGCAGTATTTT.

This rearrangement joins TRBV2 to TRBJ1-1; D unresolved. Deletions cut 6 bases from V and 5 bases from J, with 13 bases between. Germline values: CDR1 SNHLY, CDR2 FYNNEI. This CDR3 has 13 residues. The DNA of the CDR3 is TGTGCCAGCAGCACTGTAGGGCTAACTGAAGCTTTCTTT. This encodes CASSTVGLTEAFF.

The chain uses TRBV5-4 and TRBJ2-3; D gene ambiguous. The V and J ends lost 5 bases and 0 bases respectively, with 10 bases between them. The CDR3 runs 14 residues. In germline, CDR1 is SGHNT, CDR2 YYREEE (reference sequence). The CDR3 DNA sequence: TGTGCCAGCAGTAGCTCCATTAGCACAGATACGCAGTATTTT. Translating gives CASSSSISTDTQYF.

The V gene is TRBV2, the J gene TRBJ1-2; D not certain. The CDR3 has 13 residues. Per the germline V gene, CDR1 is SNHLY and CDR2 is FYNNEI. Between the trimmed V and J ends, which lost 6 bases and 7 bases, there was a span of 15 bases. This chain's CDR3 is CASRVENSVGYTF. CDR3 DNA: TGTGCCAGCAGGGTGGAGAATTCCGTTGGCTACACCTTC. The full variable domain, with the rest looked up from reference TRBV2 and TRBJ1-2, is EPEVTQTPSHQVTQMGQEVILRCVPISNHLYFYWYRQILGQKVEFLVSFYNNEISEKSEIFDDQFSVERPDGSNFTLKIRSTKLEDSAMYFCASRVENSVGYTFGSGTRLTVV.

This clone was observed once. The V gene is TRBV5-1, the J gene TRBJ2-3, with TRBD1 as a possible D gene (5 bases). Trimming shortened V by 1 base and J by 0 bases, and 9 bases separated the two germline ends. The CDR3 contains 15 residues. Germline V CDR1 and CDR2: SGHRS, YFSETQ. The CDR3 is CASSLKPGSTDTQYF. In DNA form, the CDR3 reads TGCGCCAGCAGCTTGAAACCAGGGAGCACAGATACGCAGTATTTT.

V usage is TRBV6-1 and J usage is TRBJ1-5; D gene ambiguous. This CDR3 spans 17 amino acids. Trimming removed 0 bases from V and 5 bases from J, with 17 bases in between. CDR1 is MNHNS, CDR2 SASEGT, per germline. In DNA form, the CDR3 reads TGTGCCAGCAGTGAAGCTAAAGGTGAATCATGGTATCAGCCCCAGCATTTT. Protein: CASSEAKGESWYQPQHF.